Each of the 19 T cell receptor beta chains below was sequenced from the same sample in a study of OX40 agonist ivuxolimab in advanced cancers. Here immunoSEQ multiplex PCR was the method, and the copy in TCRdb shows in-frame clones only, minus some. The top ten hold about 0.4% of the sample, which has some 80,000 clones, approximately 80% seen once. This specimen consisted of CD4+ or CD8+ T cells sorted from blood, obtained in a trial of the OX40 agonist ivuxolimab. The receptors come from an adult with an advanced solid tumor such as melanoma, head and neck, liver or kidney cancer.

The chain has TRBV27 and TRBJ2-7; 11 bases are a match to TRBD1. With V trimmed by 7 bases and J by 2 bases, 10 bases remained unmatched. CDR3 length equals 16 residues. Germline CDR1 MNHEY, CDR2 SMNVEV (reference sequence). CDR3 sequence (DNA): TGTGCCAGCACGCCGGGGGCGGGACAGGGGGCCTACGAGCAGTACTTC. Protein product: CASTPGAGQGAYEQYF.

This clone was detected once. The same CDR3 can be traced to other DNA sequences in this sample. The chain carries TRBV27 and TRBJ1-6; D ambiguous. Trimming removed 3 bases from V and 5 bases from J, with 11 bases in between. The germline V gene encodes CDR1 MNHEY and CDR2 SMNVEV (reference sequence). The CDR3 extends over 15 amino acids. The CDR3 DNA reads as TGTGCCAGCAGTTTGAGGCGGCAAGATAATTCACCCCTCCACTTT. It is translated as CASSLRRQDNSPLHF.

The chain couples TRBV6-5 to TRBJ1-1; the D gene is possibly TRBD1 (6 bases). Germline V gene lookup returns CDR1 MNHEY and CDR2 SVGAGI. CDR3 size: 14 residues. Trimming shortened V by 4 bases and J by 2 bases, and 11 bases separated the two germline ends. The CDR3 bases are TGTGCCAGCAGTTGGGACAACATTAACACTGAAGCTTTCTTT. Translated, it gives CASSWDNINTEAFF.

The chain recombines TRBV6-5 with TRBJ1-2; the D gene is possibly TRBD1 (6 bases). Per the germline V gene, CDR1 is MNHEY and CDR2 is SVGAGI. This CDR3 is 16 amino acids long. Trimming shortened V by 2 bases and J by 3 bases, and 16 bases separated the two germline ends. The CDR3 here is CASSYGGNRADYGYTF. The CDR3 bases are TGTGCCAGCAGTTACGGGGGGAACAGGGCGGACTATGGCTACACCTTC.

V usage is TRBV5-1 and J usage is TRBJ2-3; D remains unclear. The ends were cut back, 4 bases at V and 3 bases at J, with 6 bases in the middle. Germline V gene lookup returns CDR1 SGHRS and CDR2 YFSETQ. This CDR3 spans 12 amino acids. The CDR3 sequence is CASSDTTDTQYF. The CDR3 DNA follows: TGCGCCAGCAGCGACACTACAGATACGCAGTATTTT.

The chain couples TRBV15 to TRBJ1-6; a weak D match, TRBD1 (5 bases). CDR1 and CDR2 (germline): LNHNV, YYDKDF (reference sequence). The CDR3 contains 13 residues. Trimming removed 8 bases from V and 8 bases from J, with 13 bases in between. CDR3 nucleotide sequence: TGTGCCACCCGCCGTCAGGGCCATTCACCCCTCCACTTT. Translation gives CATRRQGHSPLHF.

The V call is TRBV7-3, the J call TRBJ2-7, with 7 bases that match TRBD1. V shed 6 bases, J shed 4 bases, and the junction held 9 bases outside the gene matches. This CDR3 has 14 residues. Germline V lookup: CDR1 SGHTA, CDR2 FQGTGA. CDR3 DNA: TGTGCCAGCAGTCCTTCGACAGGGAAGTACGAGCAGTACTTC. It codes for CASSPSTGKYEQYF.

The chain employs TRBV7-9 and TRBJ1-4; TRBD1 agrees at 9 bases. The J segment lost 6 bases and the V segment lost 3 bases, leaving 11 bases of the junction unmatched. Germline lookup yields CDR1 SEHNR and CDR2 FQNEAQ (reference sequence). This CDR3 region has 17 residues. CDR3 protein: CASSLTGGIITDEKLFF. The CDR3 DNA follows: TGTGCCAGCAGCTTGACAGGGGGGATAATTACGGATGAAAAACTGTTTTTT.

The chain employs TRBV27 and TRBJ2-7; possible D gene TRBD2, 6 bases. V lost 5 bases and J lost 4, with 18 bases in between. The CDR3 consists of 15 residues. Germline V gene data show CDR1 as MNHEY and CDR2 as SMNVEV (reference sequence). The CDR3 nucleotides read TGTGCCAGCAGTACACCACGGGACTCGACTTACGAGCAGTACTTC. Protein sequence: CASSTPRDSTYEQYF.

The chain combines TRBV10-1 with TRBJ2-5; D is undetermined. Germline CDR1 WNHNN, CDR2 SYGVQD (reference sequence). This CDR3 is built from 12 residues. Trimming left V 0 bases short and J 5 bases short, with 4 bases between. This CDR3 reads CASSESMETQYF. CDR3 bases: TGCGCCAGCAGTGAGTCGATGGAGACCCAGTACTTC.

The chain joins TRBV6-5 to TRBJ2-5, with 8 nucleotides matching TRBD1. The ends lost 6 bases at V and 4 bases at J; junction bases unmatched: 7. Per the germline V gene, CDR1 is MNHEY and CDR2 is SVGAGI. This CDR3 comprises 14 residues. CDR3 sequence reads: CASSLTGVRETQYF. CDR3 nucleotides: TGTGCCAGCAGCCTGACAGGGGTTCGAGAGACCCAGTACTTC.

The V gene is TRBV4-1, the J gene TRBJ1-5, with D perhaps TRBD1 (5 bases). The CDR3 sequence is 15 residues long. Germline values: CDR1 MGHRA, CDR2 YSYEKL. V gave up 0 bases and J gave up 1 base, with 7 bases separating them. In DNA form, the CDR3 reads TGCGCCAGCAGCCAAGAGGGACGGAGCAATCAGCCCCAGCATTTT. Translation gives CASSQEGRSNQPQHF.

This clone was seen more than once but under ten times. CDR3 DNA: TGTGCCAGCAGCCGCGGGGAACCCCACAATGAGCAGTTCTTC. Translation gives CASSRGEPHNEQFF. V usage is TRBV7-9 and J usage is TRBJ2-1; TRBD2 is a possible D gene (6 bases). V dropped 5 bases and J dropped 5 bases, with 13 bases sitting between them. Looked up from germline, CDR1 is SEHNR and CDR2 is FQNEAQ (reference sequence). The CDR3 has 14 residues.

V is TRBV19 and J is TRBJ1-6, with D unclear. V lost 6 bases and J 7 bases, leaving 10 bases between the germline ends. The CDR3 covers 13 residues. Germline lookup yields CDR1 LNHDA and CDR2 SQIVND (reference sequence). CDR3 DNA: TGTGCCAGTAGAAAGGTGGGGAATTCACCCCTCCACTTT. It yields the protein CASRKVGNSPLHF.

The chain has TRBV18 and TRBJ1-6; TRBD1 matches 7 bases. Unmatched junction bases numbered 4, after V lost 5 bases and J lost 6 bases. Germline V gene data show CDR1 as KGHSH and CDR2 as LQKENI. The CDR3 contains 14 residues. The CDR3, as DNA: TGTGCCAGCTCAAGAGACAGGGTTAATTCACCCCTCCACTTT. Translating it yields CASSRDRVNSPLHF.

The chain links TRBV2 to TRBJ2-7; TRBD1 aligns across 7 bases. The CDR3 totals 13 residues. In germline, CDR1 is SNHLY, CDR2 FYNNEI. V lost 5 bases to trimming and J lost 4 bases; unmatched junction nucleotides: 5. The CDR3 reads CASSRQTGYEQYV. The CDR3 region has the DNA TGTGCCAGCAGTCGCCAGACAGGGTACGAGCAGTACGTC.

This chain connects TRBV5-1 to TRBJ2-2; 10 bases map to TRBD1. Unmatched junction bases numbered 5, after V lost 4 bases and J lost 5 bases. Germline V gene sequence: CDR1 SGHRS, CDR2 YFSETQ. The CDR3 has 15 residues. The CDR3 region has the DNA TGCGCCAGCAGCACGGGACAGGGGAGGACCGGGGAGCTGTTTTTT. This codes for CASSTGQGRTGELFF.

This clone turned up a few times. The chain couples TRBV28 to TRBJ1-1; D is ambiguous. The CDR3 extends over 15 amino acids. Trimming took off 2 bases at V and 1 base at J, with 11 bases between the two ends. Germline CDR1 and CDR2: MDHEN and SYDVKM. CDR3: CASSLPPLGNTEAFF. CDR3 in DNA: TGTGCCAGCAGTTTACCTCCTCTGGGGAACACTGAAGCTTTCTTT.

This sequence joins TRBV19 and TRBJ2-6; the D is unclear. The CDR3 has 16 amino acids. V shed 7 bases and J shed 1 base, with 14 bases lying between them. CDR1 LNHDA and CDR2 SQIVND come from the germline V gene (reference sequence). CDR3 region: CASTDQASSGANVLTF. The CDR3 DNA sequence: TGTGCCAGTACGGATCAGGCGTCGTCTGGGGCCAACGTCCTGACTTTC.